One and the same sample provided the 27 T cell receptor beta chains below, sequenced in a study of patients and donors after allogeneic stem cell transplantation. TCRdb redid the calling of the RT-PCR reads with MiXCR, one entry per CDR3 protein. The sample holds hundreds of thousands of distinct CDR3 sequences, approximately 16% seen once. The material sequenced was blood, either unsorted or a sorted T cell fraction (not recorded which). These receptors originate from a human donor who was either an allogeneic HSCT recipient or a stem cell or donor lymphocyte infusion donor (not recorded which). It is not recorded whose cells these are; they may come from a transplant donor.

This chain connects TRBV7-9 to TRBJ2-5; 9 nucleotides match TRBD1. Germline loops: CDR1 SEHNR, CDR2 FQNEAQ (reference sequence). The CDR3 consists of 15 residues. V trimming: 1 base; J trimming: 5 bases; junction bases outside the gene matches: 5. CDR3 region: CASSLDRGRPETQYF. CDR3 nucleotide sequence: TGTGCCAGCAGCTTAGACAGGGGGCGCCCTGAGACCCAGTACTTC.

The chain employs TRBV21-1 and TRBJ1-6; the D segment call TRBD1 is taken from the table without a DNA check. TRBV21-1 is described as a pseudogene. The CDR3 length is 17 residues. CDR3 sequence: CASSKVRGRARLGPLHF. Here the CDR3 DNA reads TGTGCCAGCAGCAAAGTTAGGGGGCGCGCCCGGCTTGGGCCCCTCCACTTT.

The chain carries TRBV20-1 and TRBJ1-2, with D possibly TRBD1 on 5 matching bases. Germline CDR1 is DFQATT and CDR2 is SNEGSKA (reference sequence). CDR3 length: 14 amino acids. V was shortened by 0 bases and J by 7 bases, with 15 bases between the two germline ends. CDR3 in amino acids: CSARDPPRAGGYTF. DNA of the CDR3: TGCAGTGCTAGAGATCCCCCCAGGGCGGGTGGCTACACCTTC.

This clonotype was observed at least ten times. The germline gene is not matched at one end of the junction; a read error may be the cause. The rearrangement links TRBV5-1 to TRBJ2-6, with D tentatively TRBD1 (6 bases). Per the germline V gene, CDR1 is SGHRS and CDR2 is YFSETQ. This CDR3 comprises 14 residues. The CDR3 nucleotides are TGCGCCAGCAGCTTGGGCTCAGGGGTCAACGTCCTGACTTTC. Amino acid sequence: CASSLGSGVNVLTF.

This clonotype was observed many times. The chain is built from TRBV29-1 and TRBJ2-2; D perhaps matches TRBD2 (6 bases). CDR1 is SQVTM, CDR2 ANQGSEA, per germline. The CDR3 has 14 amino acids. The V and J ends lost 4 bases and 1 base respectively, with 10 bases between them. The CDR3 here is CSVVARGNTGELFF. For the CDR3, the DNA is TGCAGCGTTGTAGCGCGGGGGAACACCGGGGAGCTGTTTTTT.

A few counts support this clonotype. V gene TRBV6-1 combines with J gene TRBJ2-2; no clear D. The V end lost 8 bases, the J end lost 7 bases, and 17 bases lay between the germline ends. The germline V gene has CDR1 MNHNS and CDR2 SASEGT. The CDR3 totals 14 residues. The CDR3 bases are TGTGCCAGCCGCTTCGTGTCCATCGGCGGGGAGCTGTTTTTT. Translated, it gives CASRFVSIGGELFF.

This clonotype was recorded many times. The V and J genes are TRBV5-1 and TRBJ2-1; the D gene is possibly TRBD1 (6 bases). This CDR3 comprises 17 residues. V was clipped by 2 bases and J by 0 bases, with 15 bases between them. Germline V CDR1 and CDR2: SGHRS, YFSETQ. This CDR3 is CASSFGQTGSSYNEQFF. CDR3 bases: TGCGCCAGCAGCTTCGGCCAGACAGGCAGCTCCTACAATGAGCAGTTCTTC.

The chain links TRBV6-5 to TRBJ1-1; weak D call: TRBD1 (5 bases). This CDR3 comprises 12 residues. Trimming left V 0 bases short and J 9 bases short, with 8 bases between. The germline V gene encodes CDR1 MNHEY and CDR2 SVGAGI. The CDR3 region has the DNA TGTGCCAGCAGTTACTCGGAGGGGAAAGCTTTCTTT. It codes for CASSYSEGKAFF.

The CDR3 loop reads CASSNPGQGTNEKLFF. CDR3 in DNA: TGCGCCAGCAGCAATCCGGGACAGGGAACTAATGAAAAACTGTTTTTT. The chain recombines TRBV5-1 with TRBJ1-4, with 9 bases matching TRBD1. Germline CDR1 and CDR2: SGHRS and YFSETQ. The CDR3 length is 16 residues. The J segment lost 1 base and the V segment lost 4 bases, leaving 5 bases of the junction unmatched.

The chain is built from TRBV18 and TRBJ1-6; D is unclear. Looked up from germline, CDR1 is KGHSH and CDR2 is LQKENI. This CDR3 is 13 amino acids long. Trimming shortened V by 2 bases and J by 10 bases, and 9 bases separated the two germline ends. The CDR3 sequence is CASSPTMMSPLHF. The CDR3 bases are TGTGCCAGCTCACCAACAATGATGTCACCCCTCCACTTT.

There are a few counts of this clonotype. This chain joins TRBV4-2 and TRBJ2-6, with D tentatively TRBD1 (5 bases). The germline V gene encodes CDR1 LGHNA and CDR2 YNFKEQ. V gave up 0 bases and J gave up 0 bases, with 12 bases separating them. CDR3 size: 18 residues. The DNA for the CDR3 is TGTGCCAGCAGCCAAGATTGGGCAGGGCTCTCTGGGGCCAACGTCCTGACTTTC. As protein: CASSQDWAGLSGANVLTF.

The genes are TRBV5-6 and TRBJ2-2, with 8 bases aligning to TRBD2. After removal of 6 bases from V and 3 bases from J, the junction contained 10 bases not matched to a gene. Germline V gives CDR1 SGHDT, CDR2 YYEEEE. The CDR3 is 16 residues long. In DNA form, the CDR3 reads TGTGCCAGCACCATTAGCGGGGAGTGGTACACCGGGGAGCTGTTTTTT. Translated: CASTISGEWYTGELFF. Drawing the rest from reference TRBV5-6 and TRBJ2-2, the complete variable domain is DAGVTQSPTHLIKTRGQQVTLRCSPKSGHDTVSWYQQALGQGPQFIFQYYEEEERQRGNFPDRFSGHQFPNYSSELNVNALLLGDSALYLCASTISGEWYTGELFFGEGSRLTVL.

The rearrangement joins TRBV20-1 to TRBJ2-7; D ambiguous. The length of the CDR3 is 14 residues. The germline V gene encodes CDR1 DFQATT and CDR2 SNEGSKA (reference sequence). V was trimmed by 0 bases and J by 5 bases, leaving 14 bases between them. CDR3 amino acids: CSARDLRLAHEQYF. DNA for the CDR3: TGCAGTGCTAGAGACCTCCGCTTGGCCCACGAGCAGTACTTC.

This sequence joins TRBV6-5 and TRBJ1-6; possible D gene TRBD1, 5 bases. V lost 0 bases to trimming and J lost 7 bases, with 13 bases between them. CDR3 length: 16 residues. Germline V lookup: CDR1 MNHEY, CDR2 SVGAGI. CDR3 region: CASSYSYRGPNSPLHF. The CDR3 DNA is TGTGCCAGCAGTTACTCCTACCGGGGCCCAAATTCACCCCTCCACTTT.

The chain links TRBV20-1 to TRBJ2-3, with D possibly TRBD1 on 5 matching bases. The V gene lost 2 bases and the J gene lost 2 bases, with 8 bases spanning the gap. CDR1 is DFQATT and CDR2 is SNEGSKA in the germline V gene (reference sequence). The CDR3 has 13 amino acids. DNA for the CDR3: TGCAGTGCTAGACGACAGCCCACAGATACGCAGTATTTT. Protein sequence: CSARRQPTDTQYF.

This sequence joins TRBV7-6 and TRBJ2-1; D not certain. Germline lookup yields CDR1 SGHVS and CDR2 FNYEAQ. V was trimmed by 1 base and J by 6 bases, leaving 22 bases between them. The CDR3 sequence is 18 residues long. This CDR3 reads CASSLEPFVRGILNEQFF. The CDR3 nucleotides are TGTGCCAGCAGCTTAGAGCCGTTTGTCCGAGGAATACTCAATGAGCAGTTCTTC.

This clonotype appeared a few times. The chain carries TRBV14 and TRBJ2-7, with 11 nucleotides matching TRBD2. J gave up 3 bases and V 0 bases, and 1 base lay outside the gene matches. In germline, CDR1 is SGHDN, CDR2 FVKESK. CDR3 length equals 15 residues. The CDR3 region is CASSQETSGDYEQYF. Here the CDR3 DNA reads TGTGCCAGCAGCCAAGAGACTAGCGGGGACTACGAGCAGTACTTC.

The J gene is TRBJ2-1, the V gene TRBV6-1; TRBD2 matches at 15 bases. The CDR3 contains 18 residues. Germline V lookup: CDR1 MNHNS, CDR2 SASEGT. Trimming cost V 7 bases and J 0 bases; bases outside gene matches: 7. As DNA, the CDR3 is TGTGCCAGCACAGCCGGGACTAGCGGGAGGAGCTCCTACAATGAGCAGTTCTTC. Encoded protein: CASTAGTSGRSSYNEQFF.

The chain carries TRBV15 and TRBJ2-3; D remains ambiguous. Germline V gene data show CDR1 as LNHNV and CDR2 as YYDKDF (reference sequence). Between the trimmed V and J ends, which lost 3 bases and 4 bases, there was a span of 8 bases. This CDR3 has 13 amino acids. CDR3 in DNA: TGTGCCACCAGCAGGGAAGTATCAGATACGCAGTATTTT. It yields the protein CATSREVSDTQYF.

V usage is TRBV19 and J usage is TRBJ1-2, with D tentatively TRBD1 (5 bases). Germline values: CDR1 LNHDA, CDR2 SQIVND (reference sequence). Trimming shortened V by 5 bases and J by 8 bases, and 18 bases separated the two germline ends. The CDR3 totals 14 residues. In DNA, the CDR3 is TGTGCCAGTAGTCTTAGGACCTTCCGGGGCGGCTACACCTTC. Protein product: CASSLRTFRGGYTF.

This clonotype was seen more than once but under ten times. V and J are TRBV2 and TRBJ2-2; D is unclear. The ends were cut back, 6 bases at V and 0 bases at J, with 11 bases in the middle. There are 15 residues in the CDR3. CDR1 is SNHLY, CDR2 FYNNEI, per germline. The CDR3 is CASRRDSSNTGELFF. Written as DNA, the CDR3 is TGTGCCAGCAGGAGAGACTCGTCGAACACCGGGGAGCTGTTTTTT. Looking up the rest from reference TRBV2 and TRBJ2-2 gives the full variable domain: EPEVTQTPSHQVTQMGQEVILRCVPISNHLYFYWYRQILGQKVEFLVSFYNNEISEKSEIFDDQFSVERPDGSNFTLKIRSTKLEDSAMYFCASRRDSSNTGELFFGEGSRLTVL.

Here the CDR3 reads CASSPRTSPETQYF. CDR3 DNA sequence: TGCGCCAGCAGCCCCCGGACTAGTCCAGAGACCCAGTACTTC. The chain has TRBV5-1 and TRBJ2-5; 7 nucleotides agree with TRBD2. The CDR3 totals 14 residues. V shed 4 bases, J shed 4 bases, and the junction held 7 bases outside the gene matches. The germline CDR1 and CDR2 sequences are SGHRS and YFSETQ.

The chain is built from TRBV12-3 or TRBV12-4 and TRBJ1-2; a possible D gene is TRBD1 (6 bases). This CDR3 is built from 14 residues. Trimming removed 7 bases from V and 3 bases from J, with 15 bases in between. This chain's CDR3 is CASNLGGLHYGYTF. The CDR3 DNA sequence: TGTGCCAGCAACCTCGGGGGGCTTCACTATGGCTACACCTTC.

The sample holds a few counts of this clonotype. The rearrangement links TRBV20-1 to TRBJ2-7; D is possibly TRBD1 (6 bases). CDR1 is DFQATT and CDR2 is SNEGSKA in the germline V gene (reference sequence). This CDR3 contains 13 residues. Between the trimmed V and J ends, which lost 6 bases and 4 bases, there was a span of 16 bases. The CDR3 spells CSATQGSSYEQYF. DNA of the CDR3: TGCAGTGCGACACAGGGAAGTTCGTACGAGCAGTACTTC.

This clonotype was recorded a few times. The V call is TRBV30, the J call TRBJ2-2; D not certain. This CDR3 has 14 amino acids. V lost 2 bases and J lost 8, with 15 bases in between. Germline V gene data show CDR1 as GTSNPN and CDR2 as SVGIG (reference sequence). The CDR3 coding sequence is TGTGCCTGGAGTCCCCCCGGTAGGGCGGGGGAGCTGTTTTTT. Protein product: CAWSPPGRAGELFF.

V and J are TRBV5-1 and TRBJ1-4; possible D gene TRBD1, 5 bases. CDR3 length: 14 amino acids. The ends were cut back, 3 bases at V and 4 bases at J, with 10 bases in the middle. The germline V gene encodes CDR1 SGHRS and CDR2 YFSETQ. The CDR3 here is CASSWRGDNEKLFF. In nucleotides, the CDR3 is TGCGCCAGCAGCTGGCGGGGGGATAATGAAAAACTGTTTTTT.

The genes are TRBV20-1 and TRBJ2-7, with unresolved D. The CDR3 contains 13 residues. From germline, CDR1 is DFQATT and CDR2 SNEGSKA (reference sequence). V lost 4 bases, J lost 0 bases, and 10 bases lay in between. This CDR3 is CSAKRTSSYEQYF. In DNA, the CDR3 is TGCAGTGCTAAACGTACGAGCTCCTACGAGCAGTACTTC.